This TCR beta chain was recovered during a study of blood T cell repertoires in COVID-19. Study summary: The United States, Italy and Spain provided the acute and convalescent COVID-19 samples. PBMCs, B-cell-depleted T cells, or T cells were the source of the cDNA or gDNA that made up the material.

Enrolled during active infection, Seattle patients were then followed longitudinally. Losses at the gene ends were 0 bases for V and 4 bases for J; bases not matched to a gene: 7. The CDR3 has 16 residues. CDR1 and CDR2 (germline): SGHRS, YFSETQ. In the original processing: Reference gene primer amplification yielded estimated nucleated cell counts. Generated by immunoSEQ multiplex PCR, the TCRdb table keeps only in-frame clones and is missing some. The V and J calls and clone size come from that table; D and trimming were worked out from the DNA. The sample contains 150,000 to 200,000 clones, roughly 82% of which appear only once.

The chain has TRBV5-1 and TRBJ1-2; TRBD1 aligns across 9 bases. Sample: peripheral blood. The sequence was obtained from a woman aged 55 to 70 with COVID-19, enrolled during active disease. The CDR3 sequence is CASSLARDREIYGYTF. The CDR3 region has the DNA TGCGCCAGCAGCTTGGCTCGGGACAGGGAAATCTATGGCTACACCTTC.